This T cell receptor (beta chain) originates from a study of CD8+CD57+ T cells in acquired aplastic anemia (dated by TCRdb to the late 2010s). For the wider study: DNA extracted from sorted CD4+ and CD8+ cells had a mean of approximately 3.3 ug, with a range of roughly 0.19 to 27.4 ug. CD8+CD57+ expansion was defined as a frequency above the mean frequency observed in healthy subjects.

To note about this clonotype: The antigen this receptor binds is unknown. No clone much larger than this one lies a single base away; base qualities are absent.

Patients chosen for sequencing had shown expansion of CD8+CD57+ cells by flow cytometry. Every patient had a diagnosis of severe acquired aplastic anemia based on International Study of Aplastic Anemia and Agranulocytosis and Camitta criteria. Patients had received no therapy at the time of blood sampling. TCR repertoires of sorted CD4+ and CD8+ blood T cells from severe aplastic anemia patients and healthy subjects were deep-sequenced in the study. Patients were enrolled in the USA under clinicaltrials.gov protocols 00001620, 01623167, 00001397, 00071045, 00081523 and 00961064. Ficoll-Paque density gradient centrifugation was used to isolate peripheral blood mononuclear cells. Before DNA was extracted, CD4+ and CD8+ T cells were sorted using either FACS or magnetic beads. The junction shows trimming of 4 bases on V and 0 bases on J, plus 20 bases between the germline ends. CDR1 SGDLS and CDR2 YYNGEE are derived from the germline V gene. The CDR3 sequence holds 18 residues, the cysteine and phenylalanine included. Just CDR3 DNA is preserved here, 54 bases in frame from base 1.

Here is what the overall study found, with its caveats: Some 27 CD8+ CDR3 sequences were found in both patients and controls but appeared to be highly expressed in patients and within the immunodominant clones of the patients. CD8+ Simpson's diversity did not differ significantly between patients and healthy controls (P=0.060).

TCR beta VDJ combination and CDR3 sequence profiling used genomic DNA as the template. An Illumina HiSeq 2000 was used for TCR repertoire sequencing. The study's own analysis went as follows. Repertoires were assessed using TRBV/TRBJ rearrangement plots, CDR3 size and DJ length profiles, and Simpson's diversity index. The most abundant DNA sequence in the deep sequencing data was defined as the immunodominant clone. CDR3 amino acid sequences were checked for sharing between subjects and were compared against published repertoires and the VDJdb database. The raw public data were reprocessed by TCRdb itself: fastp quality trimming at Q25, MiXCR clonotype calling, in-frame beta chains only. Every CDR3 protein is listed once, alongside the most common genes and DNA of its rows. TCRdb's processing, not the study's, gives the V and J calls here. Within this sample are 450,000 to 550,000 distinct CDR3 sequences, with around 30% of them counted one time only. The top ten constitute 0.75% to 0.95% of the sample.

The sequence links TRBV9 to TRBJ1-3; TRBD1 is a possible D gene, resting on 6 matching bases. The sequencing sample was made of sorted CD4+, CD8+, or CD8+CD57+ T cells (not recorded which) from PBMCs. This TCR derives from a human donor with aplastic anemia. The nucleotides read TGTGCCAGCAGCCACGGTTGGGGGGCGTCCCTCTCTGGAAACACCATATATTTT. The translation is CASSHGWGASLSGNTIYF.